This TCR beta chain stems from a study of control samples from healthy donors and cancer patients. This CDR3 is built from 18 residues. V lost 0 bases to trimming and J lost 2 bases, with 18 bases between them. Per germline, CDR1 SGDLS and CDR2 YYNGEE. Assay: immunoSEQ multiplex PCR; the TCRdb copy retains only in-frame clones and omits some. The sample shows 150,000 or so clones, 94% of them seen only once. This chain connects TRBV9 to TRBJ1-3; D might be TRBD1 (6 bases). The clonotype originates from a man aged 40-55 years in good health. The sequenced sample consisted of blood. The CDR3 DNA is TGTGCCAGCAGCGTAGGTCAGGGGACGCAAGGGGCTGGAAACACCATATATTTT. It specifies CASSVGQGTQGAGNTIYF.